A single sample gave rise to the 19 T cell receptor beta chains below, sequenced in a study of PD-L1 blockade in urothelial cancer. Method: immunoSEQ multiplex PCR; TCRdb's copy keeps in-frame clones and lacks some. In the table there are fewer than 45,000 clones, more than 65% of which are singletons. Sequenced material: PBMCs, taken around atezolizumab (anti-PD-L1) treatment. Receptors originate from an older man with urothelial cancer.

This clone was counted only a few times. The V and J genes are TRBV28 and TRBJ2-1, with 7 bases that match TRBD1. The germline V gene has CDR1 MDHEN and CDR2 SYDVKM. Trimming cost V 5 bases and J 12 bases; bases outside gene matches: 13. The CDR3 loop spans 14 amino acids. CDR3 sequence: CASSPGQILFPQFF. As DNA, the CDR3 is TGTGCCAGCAGTCCGGGACAGATCCTATTTCCGCAGTTCTTC.

The chain couples TRBV5-8 to TRBJ1-5; TRBD1 might be the D (6 bases). This CDR3 contains 15 residues. CDR1 is SGHTS and CDR2 is YDEGEE in the germline V gene. V gave up 4 bases and J gave up 8 bases, with 19 bases separating them. The CDR3 DNA sequence: TGTGCCAGCAGCCGAGGGCAGGGGCCGACTGAGCCCCAGCATTTT. Amino acid sequence: CASSRGQGPTEPQHF.

This chain uses TRBV5-5 with TRBJ1-2; no firm D call. The CDR3 loop spans 13 amino acids. The germline gives CDR1 SGHKS, CDR2 YYEKEE (reference sequence). The V gene lost 1 base and the J gene lost 8 bases, with 12 bases spanning the gap. This CDR3 reads CASSLIGRQGYTF. The DNA for the CDR3 is TGTGCCAGCAGCTTGATCGGGAGGCAAGGCTACACCTTC.

The V gene is TRBV19, the J gene TRBJ1-1, with 9 positions matching TRBD1. This CDR3 is built from 16 residues. Germline V CDR1 and CDR2: LNHDA, SQIVND (reference sequence). J gave up 0 bases and V 7 bases, and 9 bases lay outside the gene matches. As DNA, the CDR3 is TGTGCCAGTACCCGCCGGGACAGGGCGGTGAACACTGAAGCTTTCTTT. Protein sequence: CASTRRDRAVNTEAFF.

This clone was seen a single time. Compared with germline, one end of the junction differs, possibly owing to a read error. The chain has TRBV7-8 and TRBJ2-6; tentatively, D is TRBD2 (7 bases). The length of the CDR3 is 14 residues. The germline V gene encodes CDR1 SGHVS and CDR2 FQNEAQ. DNA for the CDR3: TGTGCCAGCGGGGGGGGCTCTGGGACCAACGTCCTGACTTTC. The encoded protein is CASGGGSGTNVLTF.

The chain has TRBV4-1 and TRBJ2-1; possibly TRBD1 for D (6 bases). Germline values: CDR1 MGHRA, CDR2 YSYEKL. Trimming cost V 4 bases and J 5 bases, with 18 bases left between them. CDR3 size: 16 residues. This CDR3 reads CASSRGRRDTDNEQFF. CDR3 DNA sequence: TGCGCCAGCAGCCGGGGAAGAAGGGACACAGACAATGAGCAGTTCTTC.

In DNA, the CDR3 is TGTGCCAGCTCTCGACAGGGAAGGTCCTATAATTCACCCCTCCACTTT. Amino acids: CASSRQGRSYNSPLHF. V is TRBV19 and J is TRBJ1-6; 7 bases agree with TRBD1. Unmatched junction bases numbered 9, after V lost 9 bases and J lost 1 base. The CDR3 runs to 16 residues. Per the germline V gene, CDR1 is LNHDA and CDR2 is SQIVND (reference sequence).

The V call is TRBV19, the J call TRBJ2-1; 8 nucleotides align to TRBD2. From germline, CDR1 is LNHDA and CDR2 SQIVND (reference sequence). V shed 10 bases, J shed 3 bases, and the junction held 8 bases outside the gene matches. The CDR3 contains 14 residues. CDR3 protein: CATSTREGYNEQFF. The CDR3 DNA reads as TGTGCCACCTCAACACGGGAGGGCTACAATGAGCAGTTCTTC.

This chain uses TRBV6-5 with TRBJ1-6; a possible D gene is TRBD1 (5 bases). The CDR3 covers 15 residues. The V end was cut by 1 base, the J end by 6 bases, with 10 bases between. Germline CDR1 and CDR2: MNHEY and SVGAGI. CDR3 protein: CASSYFDSLNSPLHF. As DNA, the CDR3 is TGTGCCAGCAGTTACTTTGACAGCCTTAATTCACCCCTCCACTTT.

The chain carries TRBV9 and TRBJ2-3; TRBD1 matches at 7 bases. This CDR3 contains 16 residues. Germline lookup yields CDR1 SGDLS and CDR2 YYNGEE. J lost 5 bases, V lost 4 bases, and 13 bases had no gene match. CDR3: CASSPGQEGLRDTQYF. Here the CDR3 DNA reads TGTGCCAGCAGCCCCGGACAGGAAGGGCTAAGAGATACGCAGTATTTT.

The chain couples TRBV5-1 to TRBJ1-4; D is perhaps TRBD1 (6 bases). The length of the CDR3 is 15 residues. CDR1 and CDR2 from the germline V gene are SGHRS and YFSETQ. Trimming took 4 bases from V and 11 from J, leaving 21 bases between them. As DNA, the CDR3 is TGCGCCAGCAGCAACCCCGGGGGGGCTCGGGGGAAACTGTTTTTT. Its translation: CASSNPGGARGKLFF.

The chain joins TRBV5-1 to TRBJ2-1; 9 nucleotides align to TRBD1. The V segment lost 4 bases and the J segment 3 bases; nucleotides outside the gene matches: 5. The CDR3 spans 15 residues. CDR1 SGHRS and CDR2 YFSETQ come from the germline V gene. DNA of the CDR3: TGCGCCAGCAGCACGGGGACAGGGTTCTACAATGAGCAGTTCTTC. The encoded protein is CASSTGTGFYNEQFF.

The gene calls are TRBV11-3 and TRBJ2-1; D gene unclear. Per germline, CDR1 SGHNT and CDR2 YENEEA. CDR3 length equals 16 residues. V lost 5 bases and J lost 0, with 14 bases in between. The CDR3 bases are TGTGCCAGCAGCCCGCGTTCCTCGAGCTCCTACAATGAGCAGTTCTTC. Residues: CASSPRSSSSYNEQFF.

This chain connects TRBV4-1 to TRBJ1-1; the D is unclear. Germline CDR1 and CDR2: MGHRA and YSYEKL. The V end was cut by 1 base, the J end by 0 bases, with 12 bases between. The CDR3 covers 16 residues. The CDR3, as DNA: TGCGCCAGCAGCCAAGGTTATGCAACACTGAACACTGAAGCTTTCTTT. It codes for CASSQGYATLNTEAFF.

This clone was counted a single time. The chain links TRBV18 to TRBJ1-5; no clear D gene. Trimming took 0 bases from V and 13 from J, leaving 10 bases between them. Germline values: CDR1 KGHSH, CDR2 LQKENI. The CDR3 is made up of 12 amino acids. Here the CDR3 DNA reads TGTGCCAGCTCACCACCGACGGGTGGACAGCATTTT. Protein sequence: CASSPPTGGQHF.

The V and J genes are TRBV5-1 and TRBJ2-3; no reliable D call. This CDR3 region has 13 residues. Trimming took off 0 bases at V and 4 bases at J, with 6 bases between the two ends. Germline values: CDR1 SGHRS, CDR2 YFSETQ. The CDR3 sequence is CASSLASADTQYF. For the CDR3, the DNA is TGCGCCAGCAGCTTGGCGTCGGCAGATACGCAGTATTTT.

The CDR3 DNA reads as TGTGCCAGTACCATTGCGGGGGTTAATACCGGGGAGCTGTTTTTT. This sequence encodes CASTIAGVNTGELFF. The chain employs TRBV19 and TRBJ2-2; 7 nucleotides match TRBD2. This CDR3 comprises 15 residues. CDR1 LNHDA and CDR2 SQIVND come from the germline V gene (reference sequence). The junction had 10 bases not matched to a gene; V was cut back by 7 bases and J by 5 bases.

CDR3 region: CASSSVSRGVAFF. CDR3 coding DNA: TGTGCCAGCAGTTCCGTATCCCGCGGGGTAGCTTTCTTT. The chain couples TRBV27 to TRBJ1-1; D unclear. V was clipped by 4 bases and J by 10 bases, with 16 bases between them. This CDR3 contains 13 residues. Germline assignment: CDR1 MNHEY and CDR2 SMNVEV (reference sequence).

The chain uses TRBV5-1 and TRBJ2-2, with D maybe TRBD2 (6 bases). The length of the CDR3 is 14 residues. CDR1 is SGHRS and CDR2 is YFSETQ in the germline V gene. V was cut by 1 base and J by 7 bases, with 11 bases left in between. The chain's CDR3 is CASSLWRAGGELFF. The CDR3 DNA reads TGCGCCAGCAGCTTGTGGAGGGCGGGCGGGGAGCTGTTTTTT. Full variable domain (remainder filled in from reference TRBV5-1 and TRBJ2-2): KAGVTQTPRYLIKTRGQQVTLSCSPISGHRSVSWYQQTPGQGLQFLFEYFSETQRNKGNFPGRFSGRQFSNSRSEMNVSTLELGDSALYLCASSLWRAGGELFFGEGSRLTVL.